This T cell receptor (beta chain) was profiled in a study of cytomegalovirus exposure and HLA in healthy donors. Whole-study results and caveats: It was 150 or so TCR beta chains that were listed as cytomegalovirus-associated. Subsequent analysis of the 120 or so validation repertoires found a tendency for first-cohort TCR clusters to co-occur. Most TCR sequences were rare, but some public TCRs occurred in many donors.

The approximately 120-subject validation cohort, separate from the roughly 700-subject first cohort, included the donors. Only in-frame clones appear in the TCRdb table, and some are missing; sequencing was by immunoSEQ multiplex PCR. The sample records about 130,000 clones, roughly four fifths being singletons. Unmatched junction bases numbered 3, after V lost 1 base and J lost 4 bases. The CDR3 runs 15 residues. Germline V lookup: CDR1 SGDLS, CDR2 YYNGEE. As concerns this clone: Its target is not known.

Sequencing was performed on PBMCs. The rearrangement uses TRBV9 and TRBJ2-1; 9 bases map to TRBD2. This clonotype originated in a man under 40 in good health and CMV-seropositive. CDR3 residues: CASSVSTSGYNEQFF. The CDR3 bases are TGTGCCAGCAGCGTATCAACTAGCGGGTACAATGAGCAGTTCTTC.